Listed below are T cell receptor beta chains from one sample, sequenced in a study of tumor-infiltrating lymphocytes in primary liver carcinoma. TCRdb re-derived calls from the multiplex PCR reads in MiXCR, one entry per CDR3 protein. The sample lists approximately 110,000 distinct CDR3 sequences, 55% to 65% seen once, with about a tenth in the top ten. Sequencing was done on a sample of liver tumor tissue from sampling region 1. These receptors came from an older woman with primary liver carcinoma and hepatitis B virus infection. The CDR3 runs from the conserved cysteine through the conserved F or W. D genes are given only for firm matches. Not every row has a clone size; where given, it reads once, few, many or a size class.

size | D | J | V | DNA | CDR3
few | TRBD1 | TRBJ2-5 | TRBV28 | TGTGCCAGCAGTTCCCTGACAGGGGGCTGGGGAGAGACCCAGTACTTC | CASSSLTGGWGETQYF
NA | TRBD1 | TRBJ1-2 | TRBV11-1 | TGTGCCATCACCTTGACAGGGTGGGATGGCTACACCTTC | CAITLTGWDGYTF
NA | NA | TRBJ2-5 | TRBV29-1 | TGCAGCGCGTATTCAGGATTTCAAGAGACCCCGTACTTC | CSAYSGFQETPYF
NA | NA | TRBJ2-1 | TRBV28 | TGTGCCAGCAGTCCCAGGAGGGGGTCGGGGTTCTTC | CASSPRRGSGFF
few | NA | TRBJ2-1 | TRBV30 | TGTGCCCGGAGGAGGCCGGGATCCCCCACCAATGAGCAGTTCTTC | CARRRPGSPTNEQFF
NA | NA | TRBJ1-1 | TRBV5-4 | TGTGCCAGCAGCGGAGGGACTTTTCTCACTGAAGCTTTCTTT | CASSGGTFLTEAFF
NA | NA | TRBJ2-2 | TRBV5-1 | TGCGCCAGCAGCTTGGGTCGGACTGGCACCTGGGAGCTGTTTTTT | CASSLGRTGTWELFF
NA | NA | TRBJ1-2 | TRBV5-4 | TGTGCCAGCAGCTCGGCTCCACGCGGGACTGGATATGGTTACACCTTC | CASSSAPRGTGYGYTF
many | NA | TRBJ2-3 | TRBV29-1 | TGCAGCGTTGCCCTGATCCGGAACACAGATACGCAGTATTTT | CSVALIRNTDTQYF
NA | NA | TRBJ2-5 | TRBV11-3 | TGTGCCGGCGGCTTAGATGGGTCCCAAGAGACCCAGTACTTC | CAGGLDGSQETQYF
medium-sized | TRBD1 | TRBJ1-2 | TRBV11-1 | TGTGCCAGCAGTTTCTCGGACAGGGTCAGGGATGGCTACACCTTC | CASSFSDRVRDGYTF
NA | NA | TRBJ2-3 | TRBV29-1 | TGCAGCGTTAAGAAGGTGGGTACAGATACGCAGTATTTT | CSVKKVGTDTQYF
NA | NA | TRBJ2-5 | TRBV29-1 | TGCAGCGGCCTAAGAGGGGAGATCCAGTACTTC | CSGLRGEIQYF
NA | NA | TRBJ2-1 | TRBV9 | TGTGCCAGCAGCGCCGTACCCTACCGGGGGTATGAGCAGTTCTTC | CASSAVPYRGYEQFF
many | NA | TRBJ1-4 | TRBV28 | TGTGCCAGCAGTAATCGGCAGGGTGGAGAAAAACTGTTTTTT | CASSNRQGGEKLFF
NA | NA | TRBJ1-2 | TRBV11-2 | TGTGCCAGCAACTTATATCCGATCAGGGCGCTGCGCAATGGCTACACCTTC | CASNLYPIRALRNGYTF
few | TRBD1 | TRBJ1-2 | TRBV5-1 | TGCGCCAGCAGCTTGGGACAGGGCGATGGCTACACCTTC | CASSLGQGDGYTF
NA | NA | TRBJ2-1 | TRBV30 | TGTGCCTGGGATTTTTCAGGGTCGTCCTACAATGAGCAGTTCTTC | CAWDFSGSSYNEQFF
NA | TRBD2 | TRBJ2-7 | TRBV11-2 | TGTGCTAGCAGCCGGACTAGCGGAGTGTACGAGCAGTACTTC | CASSRTSGVYEQYF
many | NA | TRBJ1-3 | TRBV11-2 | TGTGCCAGCAGCGACAGTCGGGCTGGAAACACCATATATTTT | CASSDSRAGNTIYF
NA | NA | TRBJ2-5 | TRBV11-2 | TGTGCCGGCTGCCCAGGGGGGGCCCAGTACTTC | CAGCPGGAQYF
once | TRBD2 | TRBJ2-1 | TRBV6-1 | TGTGCCAGCATTTGGGGGACTAGTGGGAGGCCCTGCAATGAGCAGTTCTTC | CASIWGTSGRPCNEQFF
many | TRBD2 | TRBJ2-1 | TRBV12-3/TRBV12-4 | TGTGCCAGCAGCCGTGGACTAGCGGGAGGATATGAGCAGTTCTTC | CASSRGLAGGYEQFF
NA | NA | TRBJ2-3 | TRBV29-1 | TGCAGCGTTGAAGCATTGGGCAGGGTGTGGGTTAGCAAAGATACGCAGTATTTT | CSVEALGRVWVSKDTQYF
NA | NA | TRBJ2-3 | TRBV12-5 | TGTGCTAGTGGTTTGGGGGGGGCGTATTACACAGATACGCAGTATTTT | CASGLGGAYYTDTQYF
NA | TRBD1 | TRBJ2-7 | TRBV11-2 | TGTACCAGACCGGGACAGCAAATCTATGAGCAGTACTTC | CTRPGQQIYEQYF
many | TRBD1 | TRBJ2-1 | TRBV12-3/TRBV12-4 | TGTGCCAGCAGTTCTCGCCCACGGGACAGGGACAATGAGCAGTTCTTC | CASSSRPRDRDNEQFF
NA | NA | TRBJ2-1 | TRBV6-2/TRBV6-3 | TGTGCCAGCAGACCCGACGAGGGTTTCAATGGGCAGTTCTTC | CASRPDEGFNGQFF
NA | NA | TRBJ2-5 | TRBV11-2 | TGTGCCAGCAGCTTACCTCAAGAGACCCATTACTTC | CASSLPQETHYF
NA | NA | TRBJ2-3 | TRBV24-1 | TGCGCCACCAGTGACAGCCATCGAGATACGCAGTATTTT | CATSDSHRDTQYF
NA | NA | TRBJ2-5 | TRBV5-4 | TGTACTAGCAGCTTAGGGGGCGCTTGGGAGACCCAGTACTTC | CTSSLGGAWETQYF
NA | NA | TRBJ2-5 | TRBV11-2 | TGTGCCAGCAGCTCAGTCCTAAGGGAGACCCAGTGCTTC | CASSSVLRETQCF
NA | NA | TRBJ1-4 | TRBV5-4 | TGTGCCAGCAGCTTGAACCAGGATAATAAAAAACTGTTTTTT | CASSLNQDNKKLFF
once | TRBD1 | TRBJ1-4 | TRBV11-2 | TGTGCCAGCAGCATTCTCGGACAGGCGGGGGAGAAACTGTTTTTT | CASSILGQAGEKLFF
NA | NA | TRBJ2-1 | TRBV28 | TGTGCCAGCAGTAGGATCCCATCGGGGGAGCGGACGAGCTCCTACAATGAGCAGTTCTTC | CASSRIPSGERTSSYNEQFF
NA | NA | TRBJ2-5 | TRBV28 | TGTGCCAGCAGTTCTGGGGGGGGCCGAGAGACCCTGTACTTT | CASSSGGGRETLYF
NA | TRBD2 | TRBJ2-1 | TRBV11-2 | TGTGCCAGCAACCCGGGGACTAGCGGGCGAGATCAGTTCTTT | CASNPGTSGRDQFF
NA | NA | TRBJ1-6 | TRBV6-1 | TGTGCCAGCAGAGCAAACAGGGTCTCGTATAATTCACCCATCCACTTT | CASRANRVSYNSPIHF
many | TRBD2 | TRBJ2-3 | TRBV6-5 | TGTGCCAGCAGTTACTTCCCGACGGGAGGGGGCACAGATACGCAGTATTTT | CASSYFPTGGGTDTQYF
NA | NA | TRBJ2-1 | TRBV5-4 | TGTGCCAGCAGCTCGGGACGACTGGGAAGCAATGAGCAGTTCTTC | CASSSGRLGSNEQFF